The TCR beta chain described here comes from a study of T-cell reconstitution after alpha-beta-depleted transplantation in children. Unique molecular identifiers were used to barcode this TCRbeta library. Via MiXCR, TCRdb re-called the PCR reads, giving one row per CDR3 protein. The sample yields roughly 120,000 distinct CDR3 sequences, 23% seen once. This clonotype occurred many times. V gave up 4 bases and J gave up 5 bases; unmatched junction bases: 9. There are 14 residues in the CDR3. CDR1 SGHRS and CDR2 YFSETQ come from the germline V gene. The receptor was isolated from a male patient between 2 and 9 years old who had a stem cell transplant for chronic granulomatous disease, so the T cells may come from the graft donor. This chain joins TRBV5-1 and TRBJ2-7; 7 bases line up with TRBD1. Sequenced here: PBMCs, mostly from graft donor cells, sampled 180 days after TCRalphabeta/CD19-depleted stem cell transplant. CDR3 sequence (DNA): TGCGCCAGCAGCGTAGGGGGCGTGAGGGACGAGCAGTACTTC. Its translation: CASSVGGVRDEQYF.